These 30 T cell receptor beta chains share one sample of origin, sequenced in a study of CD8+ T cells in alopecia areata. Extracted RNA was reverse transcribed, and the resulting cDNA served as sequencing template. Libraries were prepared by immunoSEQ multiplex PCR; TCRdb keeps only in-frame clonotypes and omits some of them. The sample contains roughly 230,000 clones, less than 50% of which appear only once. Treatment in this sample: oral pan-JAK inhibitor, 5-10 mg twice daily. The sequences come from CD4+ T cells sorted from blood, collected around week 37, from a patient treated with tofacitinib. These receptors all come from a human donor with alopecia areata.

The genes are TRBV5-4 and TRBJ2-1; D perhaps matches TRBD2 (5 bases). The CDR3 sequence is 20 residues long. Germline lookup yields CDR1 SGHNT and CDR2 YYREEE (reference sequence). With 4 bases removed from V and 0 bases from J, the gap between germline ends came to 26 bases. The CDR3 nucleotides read TGTGCCAGCAGCCGGCGAGCGGTAGCCCGACCCTTCTCCTCCTACAATGAGCAGTTCTTC. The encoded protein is CASSRRAVARPFSSYNEQFF.

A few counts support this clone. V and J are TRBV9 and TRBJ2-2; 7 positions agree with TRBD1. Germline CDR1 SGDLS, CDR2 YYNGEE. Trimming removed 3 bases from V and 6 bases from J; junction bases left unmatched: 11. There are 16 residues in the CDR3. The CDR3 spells CASSGKGASSPGELFF. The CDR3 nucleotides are TGTGCCAGCAGCGGGAAGGGGGCGAGCAGCCCCGGGGAGCTGTTTTTT. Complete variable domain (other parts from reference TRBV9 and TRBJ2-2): DSGVTQTPKHLITATGQRVTLRCSPRSGDLSVYWYQQSLDQGLQFLIQYYNGEERAKGNILERFSAQQFPDLHSELNLSSLELGDSALYFCASSGKGASSPGELFFGEGSRLTVL.

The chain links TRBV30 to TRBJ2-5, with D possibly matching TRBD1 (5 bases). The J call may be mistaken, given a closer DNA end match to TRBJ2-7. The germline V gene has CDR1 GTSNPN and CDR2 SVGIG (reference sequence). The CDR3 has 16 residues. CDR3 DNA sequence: TGTGCCTGGAGAGGTTACAGGCCAGGGTCCTCCTACGAGCAGTACTTC. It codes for CAWRGYRPGSSYEQYF.

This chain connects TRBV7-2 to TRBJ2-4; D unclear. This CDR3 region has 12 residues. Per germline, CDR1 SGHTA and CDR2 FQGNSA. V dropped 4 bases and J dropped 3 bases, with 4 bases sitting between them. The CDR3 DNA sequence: TGTGCCAGCAGCTCGGGCAAAAACATTCAGTACTTC. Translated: CASSSGKNIQYF. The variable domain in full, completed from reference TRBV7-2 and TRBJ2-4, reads GAGVSQSPSNKVTEKGKDVELRCDPISGHTALYWYRQSLGQGLEFLIYFQGNSAPDKSGLPSDRFSAERTGGSVSTLTIQRTQQEDSAVYLCASSSGKNIQYFGAGTRLSVL.

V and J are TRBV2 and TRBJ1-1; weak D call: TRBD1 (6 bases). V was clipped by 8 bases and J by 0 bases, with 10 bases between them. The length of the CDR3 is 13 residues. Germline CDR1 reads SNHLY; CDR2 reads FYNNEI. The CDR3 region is CASARDMNTEAFF. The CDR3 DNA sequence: TGTGCCAGCGCGAGGGACATGAACACTGAAGCTTTCTTT.

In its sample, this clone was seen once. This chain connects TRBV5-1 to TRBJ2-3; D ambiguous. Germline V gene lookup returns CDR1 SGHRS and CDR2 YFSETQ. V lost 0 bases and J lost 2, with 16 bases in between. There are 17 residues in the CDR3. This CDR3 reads CASSLGPSGQSTDTQYF. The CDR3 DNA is TGCGCCAGCAGCTTGGGGCCCAGTGGTCAGTCCACAGATACGCAGTATTTT.

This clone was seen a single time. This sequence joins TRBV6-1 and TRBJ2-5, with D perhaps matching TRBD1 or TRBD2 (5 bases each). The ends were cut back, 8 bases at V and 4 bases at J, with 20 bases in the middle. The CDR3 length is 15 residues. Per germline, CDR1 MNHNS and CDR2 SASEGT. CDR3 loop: CASGPSGTAIETQYF. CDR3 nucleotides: TGTGCCAGCGGACCTTCCGGGACCGCAATAGAGACCCAGTACTTC.

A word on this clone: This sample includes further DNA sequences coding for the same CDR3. The CDR3 region has the DNA TGTGCCTGGAGTGTCGGGAGCTCTGGGGCCAACGTCCTGACTTTC. Translating it yields CAWSVGSSGANVLTF. This sequence joins TRBV30 and TRBJ2-6; the D gene is possibly TRBD2 (6 bases). The CDR3 covers 15 residues. In germline, CDR1 is GTSNPN, CDR2 SVGIG (reference sequence). Trimming left V 0 bases short and J 0 bases short, with 6 bases between. Combining the CDR3 with reference TRBV30 and TRBJ2-6 gives the whole variable domain SQTIHQWPATLVQPVGSPLSLECTVEGTSNPNLYWYRQAAGRGLQLLFYSVGIGQISSEVPQNLSASRPQDRQFILSSKKLLLSDSGFYLCAWSVGSSGANVLTFGAGSRLTVL.

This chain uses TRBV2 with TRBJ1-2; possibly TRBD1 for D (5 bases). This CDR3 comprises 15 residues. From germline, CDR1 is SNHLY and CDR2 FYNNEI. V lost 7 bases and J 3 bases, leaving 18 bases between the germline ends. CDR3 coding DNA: TGTGCCAGCAAGGACGGACGACTGGGGGACTATGGCTACACCTTC. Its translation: CASKDGRLGDYGYTF.

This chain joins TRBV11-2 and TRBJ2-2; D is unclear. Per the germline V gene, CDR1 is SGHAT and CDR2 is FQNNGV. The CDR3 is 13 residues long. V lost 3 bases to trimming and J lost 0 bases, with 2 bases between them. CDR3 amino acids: CASSFTNTGELFF. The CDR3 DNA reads TGTGCCAGCAGCTTTACGAACACCGGGGAGCTGTTTTTT.

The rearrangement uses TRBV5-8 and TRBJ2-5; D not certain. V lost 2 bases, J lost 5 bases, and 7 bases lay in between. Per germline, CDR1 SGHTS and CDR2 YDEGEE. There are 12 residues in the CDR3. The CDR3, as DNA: TGTGCCAGCAGCTTCCTTAGGGAGACCCAGTACTTC. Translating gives CASSFLRETQYF.

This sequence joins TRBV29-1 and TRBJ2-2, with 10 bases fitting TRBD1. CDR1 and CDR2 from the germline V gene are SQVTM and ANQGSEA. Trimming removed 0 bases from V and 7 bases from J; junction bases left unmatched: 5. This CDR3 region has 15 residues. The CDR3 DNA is TGCAGCGTTGAAGAGACAGGGGGCAAGTACGGGGAGCTGTTTTTT. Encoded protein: CSVEETGGKYGELFF.

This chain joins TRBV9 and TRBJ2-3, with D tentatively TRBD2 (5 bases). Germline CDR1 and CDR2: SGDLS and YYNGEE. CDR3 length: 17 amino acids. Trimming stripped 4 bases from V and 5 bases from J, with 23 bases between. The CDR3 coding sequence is TGTGCCAGCAGCCACAAGCCTAGAGGGCCCATCGGAGATACGCAGTATTTT. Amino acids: CASSHKPRGPIGDTQYF.

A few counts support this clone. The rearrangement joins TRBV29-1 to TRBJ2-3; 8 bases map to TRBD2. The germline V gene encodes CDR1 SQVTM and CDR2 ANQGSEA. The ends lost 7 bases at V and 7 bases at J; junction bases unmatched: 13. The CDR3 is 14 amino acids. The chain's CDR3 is CSADRPAGVNTQYF. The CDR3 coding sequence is TGCAGCGCTGACCGGCCAGCGGGAGTAAATACGCAGTATTTT.

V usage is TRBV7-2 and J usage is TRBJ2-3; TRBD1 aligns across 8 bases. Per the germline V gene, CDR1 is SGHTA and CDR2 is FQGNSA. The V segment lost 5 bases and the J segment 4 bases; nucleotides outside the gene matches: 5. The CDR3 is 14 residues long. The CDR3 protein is CASSLDRVSDTQYF. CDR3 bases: TGTGCCAGCAGCCTGGACAGGGTCTCAGATACGCAGTATTTT.

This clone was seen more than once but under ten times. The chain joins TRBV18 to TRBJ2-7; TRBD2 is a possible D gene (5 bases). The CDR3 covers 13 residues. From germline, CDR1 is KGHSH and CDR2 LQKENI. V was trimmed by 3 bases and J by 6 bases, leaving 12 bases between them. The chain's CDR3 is CASSPDWVGEQYF. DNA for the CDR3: TGTGCCAGCTCACCGGACTGGGTCGGCGAGCAGTACTTC.

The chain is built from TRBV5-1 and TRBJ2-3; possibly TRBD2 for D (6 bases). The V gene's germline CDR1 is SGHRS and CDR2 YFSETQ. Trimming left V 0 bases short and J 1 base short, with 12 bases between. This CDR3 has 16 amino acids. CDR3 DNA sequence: TGCGCCAGCAGCTTGGTCGGGGGAGCCGGCACAGATACGCAGTATTTT. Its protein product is CASSLVGGAGTDTQYF.

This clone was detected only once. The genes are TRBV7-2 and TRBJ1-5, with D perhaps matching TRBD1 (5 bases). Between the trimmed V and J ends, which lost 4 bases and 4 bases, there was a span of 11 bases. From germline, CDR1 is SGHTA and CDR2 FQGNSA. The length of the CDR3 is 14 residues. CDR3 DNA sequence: TGTGCCAGCAGCTCCGGGGGGAGGAATCAGCCCCAGCATTTT. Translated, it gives CASSSGGRNQPQHF.

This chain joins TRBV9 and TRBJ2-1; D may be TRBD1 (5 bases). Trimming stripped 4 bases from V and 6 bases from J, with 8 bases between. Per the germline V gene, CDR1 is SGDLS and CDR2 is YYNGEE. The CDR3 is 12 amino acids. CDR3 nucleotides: TGTGCCAGCAGCCTGGGGCTCAATGAGCAGTTCTTC. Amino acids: CASSLGLNEQFF.

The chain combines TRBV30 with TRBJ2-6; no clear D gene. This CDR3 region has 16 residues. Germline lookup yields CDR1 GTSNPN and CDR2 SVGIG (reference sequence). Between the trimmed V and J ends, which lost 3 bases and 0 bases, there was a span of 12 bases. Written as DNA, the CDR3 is TGTGCCTGGAGCCCCGCCCGGTCCTCTGGGGCCAACGTCCTGACTTTC. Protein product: CAWSPARSSGANVLTF. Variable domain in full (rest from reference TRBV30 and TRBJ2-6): SQTIHQWPATLVQPVGSPLSLECTVEGTSNPNLYWYRQAAGRGLQLLFYSVGIGQISSEVPQNLSASRPQDRQFILSSKKLLLSDSGFYLCAWSPARSSGANVLTFGAGSRLTVL.

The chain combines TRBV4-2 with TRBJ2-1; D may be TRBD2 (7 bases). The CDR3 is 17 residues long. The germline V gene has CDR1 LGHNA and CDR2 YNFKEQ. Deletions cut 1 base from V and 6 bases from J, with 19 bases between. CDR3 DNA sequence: TGTGCCAGCAGCCAAGCCAAGCGGAAGGGGGGGTCCAATGAGCAGTTCTTC. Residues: CASSQAKRKGGSNEQFF.

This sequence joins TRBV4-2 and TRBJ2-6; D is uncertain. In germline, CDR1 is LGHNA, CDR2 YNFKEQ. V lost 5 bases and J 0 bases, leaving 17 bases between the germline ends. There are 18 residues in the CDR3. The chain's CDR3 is CASSAKIPGNSGANVLTF. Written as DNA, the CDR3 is TGTGCCAGCAGCGCCAAGATCCCGGGTAACTCTGGGGCCAACGTCCTGACTTTC.

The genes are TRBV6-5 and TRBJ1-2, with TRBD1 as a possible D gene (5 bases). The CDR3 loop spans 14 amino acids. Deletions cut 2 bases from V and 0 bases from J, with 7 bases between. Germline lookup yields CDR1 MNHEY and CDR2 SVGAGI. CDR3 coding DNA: TGTGCCAGCAGTTACCAGGGTTCTAACTATGGCTACACCTTC. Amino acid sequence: CASSYQGSNYGYTF.

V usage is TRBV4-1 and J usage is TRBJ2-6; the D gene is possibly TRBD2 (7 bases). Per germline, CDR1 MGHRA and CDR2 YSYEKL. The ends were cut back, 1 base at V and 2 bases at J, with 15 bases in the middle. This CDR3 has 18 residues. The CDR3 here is CASSQGEGGVAGANVLTF. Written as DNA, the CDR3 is TGCGCCAGCAGCCAAGGGGAGGGGGGAGTGGCTGGGGCCAACGTCCTGACTTTC.

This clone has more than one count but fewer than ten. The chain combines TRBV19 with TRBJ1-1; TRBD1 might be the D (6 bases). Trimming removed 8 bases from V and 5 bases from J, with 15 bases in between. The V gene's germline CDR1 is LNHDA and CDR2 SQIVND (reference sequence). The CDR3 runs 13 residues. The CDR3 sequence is CASRTQGMTEAFF. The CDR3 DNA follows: TGTGCCAGTCGCACTCAGGGGATGACTGAAGCTTTCTTT.

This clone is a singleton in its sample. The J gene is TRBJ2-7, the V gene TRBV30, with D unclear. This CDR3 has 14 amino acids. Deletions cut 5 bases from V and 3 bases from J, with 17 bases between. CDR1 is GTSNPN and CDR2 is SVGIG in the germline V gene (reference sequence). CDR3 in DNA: TGTGCCTGGGGTTCTCAGACATGGGGCTACGAGCAGTACTTC. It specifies CAWGSQTWGYEQYF.

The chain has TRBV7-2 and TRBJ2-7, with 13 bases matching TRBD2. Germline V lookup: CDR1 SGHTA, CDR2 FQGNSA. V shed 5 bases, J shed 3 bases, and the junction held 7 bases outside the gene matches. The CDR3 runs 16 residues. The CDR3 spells CASSTVGTSGNYEQYF. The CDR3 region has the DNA TGTGCCAGCAGCACGGTAGGGACTAGCGGGAACTACGAGCAGTACTTC.

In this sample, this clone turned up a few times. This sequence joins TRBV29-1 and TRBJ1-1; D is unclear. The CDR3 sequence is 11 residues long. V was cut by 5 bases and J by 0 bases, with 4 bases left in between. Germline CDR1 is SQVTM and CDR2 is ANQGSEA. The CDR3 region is CSVNVNTEAFF. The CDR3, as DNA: TGCAGCGTTAATGTGAACACTGAAGCTTTCTTT.

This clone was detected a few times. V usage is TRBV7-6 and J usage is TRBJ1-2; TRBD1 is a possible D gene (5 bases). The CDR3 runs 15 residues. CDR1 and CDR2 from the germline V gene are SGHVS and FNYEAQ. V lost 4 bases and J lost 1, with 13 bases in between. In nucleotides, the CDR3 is TGTGCCAGCAGCTCCGATCCCGGGGGTAACTATGGCTACACCTTC. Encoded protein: CASSSDPGGNYGYTF.

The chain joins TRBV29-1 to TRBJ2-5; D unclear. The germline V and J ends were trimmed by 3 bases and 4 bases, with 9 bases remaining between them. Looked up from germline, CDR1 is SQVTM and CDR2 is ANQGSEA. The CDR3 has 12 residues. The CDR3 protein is CSVEPTRETQYF. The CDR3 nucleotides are TGCAGCGTTGAGCCTACACGAGAGACCCAGTACTTC.